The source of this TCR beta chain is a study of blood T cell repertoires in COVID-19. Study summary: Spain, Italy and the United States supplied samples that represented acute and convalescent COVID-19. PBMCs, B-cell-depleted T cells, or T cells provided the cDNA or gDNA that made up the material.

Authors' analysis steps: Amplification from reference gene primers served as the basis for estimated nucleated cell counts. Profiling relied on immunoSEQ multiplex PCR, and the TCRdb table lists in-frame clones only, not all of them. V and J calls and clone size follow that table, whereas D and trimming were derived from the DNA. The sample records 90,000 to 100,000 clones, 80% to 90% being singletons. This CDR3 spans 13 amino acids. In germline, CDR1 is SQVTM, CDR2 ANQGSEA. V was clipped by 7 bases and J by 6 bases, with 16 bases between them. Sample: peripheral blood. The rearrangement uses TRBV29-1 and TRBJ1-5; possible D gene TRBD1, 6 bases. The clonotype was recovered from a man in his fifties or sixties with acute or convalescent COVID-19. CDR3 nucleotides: TGCAGCGCAGTAGGGGGGGCCGGTCAGCCCCAGCATTTT. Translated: CSAVGGAGQPQHF.